This T cell receptor (beta chain) was obtained from a study of breast tumors, draining lymph nodes, adjacent tissues. Overall study results and limits: Tumor repertoires ranked between lymph nodes and nontumor tissue in diversity, with V and J gene preferences. Tumor T cell lymph node origin was a supported hypothesis, not proven. Most tumor T cells seemingly derive from lymph node, then expand in tumor. Tumor and nontumor repertoires were significantly more similar in luminal-like than in basal-like breast cancer.

The CDR3 is 15 residues long. Germline CDR1 reads MNHEY; CDR2 reads SVGAGI. Via MiXCR, TCRdb re-called the multiplex PCR reads, giving one row per CDR3 protein. The data contain roughly 130,000 distinct CDR3 sequences, roughly 33% of them singletons. The sample holds many counts of this clonotype. What it recognizes is unknown. The junction departs from the called germline gene at one end, perhaps through a read error. Axillary draining lymph nodes of breast cancer patients supplied the node samples. The chain couples TRBV6-5 to TRBJ1-2; 8 nucleotides line up with TRBD1. The source is a female donor with breast cancer. Some clones in this sample may be carry-over from other donors' samples. Sequencing used axillary lymph node tissue. In nucleotides, the CDR3 is TGTGCCAGCAGTCACTCGGGCCAGGGGGCGAAAGGCTACACCTTC. Protein: CASSHSGQGAKGYTF.